The 9 T cell receptor beta chains given below trace back to one sample, sequenced in a study of T cell repertoires in cytomegalovirus infection. Their antigens are not known. TCRdb itself ran the reads through MiXCR, one entry per CDR3 protein. Among about 700,000 distinct CDR3 sequences listed, around a third were seen once. This sample comprised cultured PBMCs, obtained from culture after CMV antigen stimulation. These receptors were obtained from a human donor in good health (CMV status not recorded). Some clones in this sample may be carry-over from other donors' samples.

This clonotype was seen ten or more times. The rearrangement uses TRBV7-2 and TRBJ2-7, with D perhaps matching TRBD1 (6 bases). Germline V gene sequence: CDR1 SGHTA, CDR2 FQGNSA. CDR3 size: 14 residues. Trimming removed 5 bases at V and 6 bases at J, with 17 bases between. The CDR3 coding sequence is TGTGCCAGCAGCAGAGGACAGTGGGTGGGCGAGCAGTACTTC. Amino acids: CASSRGQWVGEQYF. The full variable domain, with the rest looked up from reference TRBV7-2 and TRBJ2-7, is GAGVSQSPSNKVTEKGKDVELRCDPISGHTALYWYRQSLGQGLEFLIYFQGNSAPDKSGLPSDRFSAERTGGSVSTLTIQRTQQEDSAVYLCASSRGQWVGEQYFGPGTRLTVT.

This chain links TRBV24-1 with TRBJ2-2, with 9 positions matching TRBD2. V lost 4 bases to trimming and J lost 5 bases; unmatched junction nucleotides: 7. The germline gives CDR1 KGHDR, CDR2 SFDVKD. The CDR3 runs to 16 residues. The CDR3 protein is CATSDQAGGETGELFF. Written as DNA, the CDR3 is TGTGCCACCAGTGACCAAGCGGGAGGAGAGACCGGGGAGCTGTTTTTT.

The CDR3 nucleotides read TGTGCCTCGGGGGGCGGGAGTGTCTACGAGCAGTACTTC. Amino acids: CASGGGSVYEQYF. The chain links TRBV2 to TRBJ2-7, with a tentative D call TRBD2 (7 bases). The CDR3 totals 13 residues. V lost 11 bases to trimming and J lost 3 bases, with 17 bases between them. CDR1 SNHLY and CDR2 FYNNEI come from the germline V gene.

This clonotype was detected ten times or more. The chain couples TRBV7-7 to TRBJ2-1; 10 bases line up with TRBD1. CDR3 size: 15 residues. V was pared by 3 bases and J by 4 bases, with 3 bases of the junction left unmatched. Germline V lookup: CDR1 SSHAT, CDR2 FNYEAQ (reference sequence). The CDR3 is CASSLRQGAYNEQFF. CDR3 DNA sequence: TGTGCCAGCAGCTTGAGACAGGGGGCATACAATGAGCAGTTCTTC. The full variable domain, its missing parts supplied by reference TRBV7-7 and TRBJ2-1, is GAGVSQSPRYKVTKRGQDVTLRCDPISSHATLYWYQQALGQGPEFLTYFNYEAQPDKSGLPSDRFSAERPEGSISTLTIQRTEQRDSAMYRCASSLRQGAYNEQFFGPGTRLTVL.

The table lists this clonotype with a few counts. This chain uses TRBV12-3 or TRBV12-4 with TRBJ1-2; 10 bases are shared with TRBD1. V trimming: 1 base; J trimming: 3 bases; junction bases outside the gene matches: 2. The CDR3 length is 15 residues. The CDR3 region has the DNA TGTGCCAGCAGTTTAGGACAGGGGGCGGACTATGGCTACACCTTC. Its translation: CASSLGQGADYGYTF.

This clonotype turned up a few times. The chain employs TRBV20-1 and TRBJ2-1; 14 positions agree with TRBD2. With V trimmed by 1 base and J by 1 base, 15 bases remained unmatched. The germline V gene encodes CDR1 DFQATT and CDR2 SNEGSKA (reference sequence). CDR3 size: 21 residues. The CDR3 reads CSARAPKSGLAGGGSYNEQFF. Here the CDR3 DNA reads TGCAGTGCTAGAGCCCCAAAATCCGGACTAGCGGGGGGTGGATCCTACAATGAGCAGTTCTTC.

This chain uses TRBV7-2 with TRBJ1-4, with D possibly TRBD1 on 5 matching bases. Germline V gene sequence: CDR1 SGHTA, CDR2 FQGNSA. CDR3 size: 15 residues. Trimming removed 8 bases at V and 5 bases at J, with 18 bases between. The CDR3 bases are TGTGCCAGCCGAACCCGGGGGGGTGGGAATGAAAAACTGTTTTTT. This translates into CASRTRGGGNEKLFF. Using reference TRBV7-2 and TRBJ1-4 for the parts outside the CDR3, the full variable domain is GAGVSQSPSNKVTEKGKDVELRCDPISGHTALYWYRQSLGQGLEFLIYFQGNSAPDKSGLPSDRFSAERTGGSVSTLTIQRTQQEDSAVYLCASRTRGGGNEKLFFGSGTQLSVL.

The chain couples TRBV4-1 to TRBJ1-1, with 10 nucleotides matching TRBD1. V was pared by 0 bases and J by 7 bases, with 5 bases of the junction left unmatched. Germline loops: CDR1 MGHRA, CDR2 YSYEKL. CDR3 length: 15 residues. This chain's CDR3 is CASSQDGQGGHEAFF. The CDR3 DNA sequence: TGCGCCAGCAGCCAAGACGGACAGGGGGGACATGAAGCTTTCTTT.

The chain has TRBV9 and TRBJ2-6, with 10 bases identical to TRBD2. The CDR3 has 18 amino acids. Germline V lookup: CDR1 SGDLS, CDR2 YYNGEE. V dropped 3 bases and J dropped 4; count of bases not matched to a gene: 10. This chain's CDR3 is CASSGLAGAASGANVLTF. The DNA for the CDR3 is TGTGCCAGCAGCGGGCTAGCGGGGGCGGCCTCGGGGGCCAACGTCCTGACTTTC.